These T cell receptor beta chains were read from a single sample in a study of blood T cell repertoires in COVID-19. Sequencing was performed with immunoSEQ multiplex PCR; in TCRdb, only in-frame clones are kept and a portion is missing. The table includes fewer than 60,000 clones, around 83% detected once. Specimen: peripheral blood. The source of these receptors is a human donor in a cohort sampled during active COVID-19. The CDR3 runs from the conserved cysteine through the conserved F or W. A D gene is named only where the DNA matches it firmly. Where a row states a size, it is once, few, many or the class of an expanded clone; other rows omit it.

d_call	v_call	j_call	clone_size	cdr3_nt	cdr3_aa
NA	TRBV5-4	TRBJ2-3	NA	TGTGCCAGCAGTCGAGGACTATACGTAGATACGCAGTATTTT	CASSRGLYVDTQYF
TRBD1	TRBV6-6	TRBJ2-2	NA	TGTGCCAGCAGTTACGCCGGGACAGGGTACGGGGAGCTGTTTTTT	CASSYAGTGYGELFF
TRBD2	TRBV19	TRBJ2-5	NA	TGTGCCAGTAGTATCGCGGGACTAGGACAAGAGACCCAGTACTTC	CASSIAGLGQETQYF
NA	TRBV15	TRBJ1-1	few	TGTGCCACCAGCCAACAGTCTAACACTGAAGCTTTCTTT	CATSQQSNTEAFF
NA	TRBV6-5	TRBJ2-1	NA	TGTGCCAGCAGCGAGGGACTGAATAGCTACAATGAGCAGTTCTTC	CASSEGLNSYNEQFF
TRBD2	TRBV14	TRBJ2-5	once	TGTGCCAGCAGCCCCCGGACTAGCGGGATCGAAGAGACCCAGTACTTC	CASSPRTSGIEETQYF
TRBD2	TRBV11-3	TRBJ2-5	NA	TGTGCCAGCAGCCTGACTAGCGGGAGGGCCCAAGAGACCCAGTACTTC	CASSLTSGRAQETQYF
TRBD2	TRBV11-1	TRBJ2-3	NA	TGTGCCAGCAGCTATAGCGGGAGCACAGATACGCAGTATTTT	CASSYSGSTDTQYF
NA	TRBV7-2	TRBJ1-5	NA	TGTGCCAGCAGCTTAGGGCAGGGGACCCAGCCCCAGCATTTT	CASSLGQGTQPQHF
NA	TRBV29-1	TRBJ2-7	once	TGCAGCGTTGACCTCGGTTCCTACGAGCAGTACTTC	CSVDLGSYEQYF
TRBD1	TRBV4-2	TRBJ1-6	NA	TGTGCCAGCAGCCAAGAAGGACAGGGGGGTTATAATTCACCCCTCCACTTT	CASSQEGQGGYNSPLHF
NA	TRBV6-4	TRBJ1-1	NA	TGTGCCAGCAGTAACCAGGGAGGAGACACTGAAGCTTTCTTT	CASSNQGGDTEAFF
NA	TRBV2	TRBJ2-1	NA	TGTGCCAGCATCTTCTACAATGAGCAGTTCTTC	CASIFYNEQFF
NA	TRBV7-9	TRBJ1-1	NA	TGTGCCAGCAGCCCTCACAGGGAGAACACTGAAGCTTTCTTT	CASSPHRENTEAFF
TRBD1	TRBV28	TRBJ1-2	NA	TGTGCCAGCAGTTCCGGGACAGGGTTTAACTATGGCTACACCTTC	CASSSGTGFNYGYTF
TRBD2	TRBV15	TRBJ2-1	NA	TGTGCCACCAGCAGGAGGACTAGCGGGAGCTCCTACAATGAGCAGTTCTTC	CATSRRTSGSSYNEQFF
NA	TRBV2	TRBJ2-7	NA	TGTGCCAGCAGCGAAACGACCAGGGGCGAGCAGTACTTC	CASSETTRGEQYF